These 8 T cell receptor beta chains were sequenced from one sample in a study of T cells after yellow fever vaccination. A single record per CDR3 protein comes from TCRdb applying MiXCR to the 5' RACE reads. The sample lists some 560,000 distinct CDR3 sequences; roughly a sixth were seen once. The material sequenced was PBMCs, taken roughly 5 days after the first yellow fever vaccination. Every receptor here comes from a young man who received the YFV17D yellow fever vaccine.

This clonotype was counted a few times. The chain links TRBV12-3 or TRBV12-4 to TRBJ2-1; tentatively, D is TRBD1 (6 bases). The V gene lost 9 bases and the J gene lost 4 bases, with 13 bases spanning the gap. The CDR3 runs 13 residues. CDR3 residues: CASSDRRYNEQFF. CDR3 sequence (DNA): TGTGCCAGTAGTGACAGGAGATACAATGAGCAGTTCTTC.

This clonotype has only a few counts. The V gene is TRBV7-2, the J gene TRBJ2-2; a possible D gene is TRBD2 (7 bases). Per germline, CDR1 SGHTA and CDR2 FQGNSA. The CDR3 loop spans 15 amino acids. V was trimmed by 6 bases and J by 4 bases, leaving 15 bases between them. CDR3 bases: TGTGCCAGCAGGCTTAGGGGGGGGTTCACCGGGGAGCTGTTTTTT. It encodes CASRLRGGFTGELFF.

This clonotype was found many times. The CDR3 region has the DNA TGTGCCAGCAGCTTGGGGGGGACAGGTTATAATTCACCCCTCCACTTT. Amino acid sequence: CASSLGGTGYNSPLHF. This chain joins TRBV5-4 and TRBJ1-6; 8 nucleotides align to TRBD1. Germline V gene data show CDR1 as SGHNT and CDR2 as YYREEE (reference sequence). Trimming took 0 bases from V and 4 from J; bases not matched to a gene: 3. There are 16 residues in the CDR3.

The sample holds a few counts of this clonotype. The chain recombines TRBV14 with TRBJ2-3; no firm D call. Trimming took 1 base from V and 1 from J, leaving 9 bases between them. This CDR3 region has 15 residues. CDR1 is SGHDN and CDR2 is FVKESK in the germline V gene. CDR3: CASSQALSGTDTQYF. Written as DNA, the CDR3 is TGTGCCAGCAGCCAAGCCTTAAGTGGCACAGATACGCAGTATTTT.

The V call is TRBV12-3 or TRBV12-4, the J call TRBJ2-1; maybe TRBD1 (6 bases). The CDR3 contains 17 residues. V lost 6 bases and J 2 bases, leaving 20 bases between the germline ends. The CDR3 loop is CASRPGRDRSPYNEQFF. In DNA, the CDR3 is TGTGCCAGCAGACCCGGTCGAGACAGGTCCCCCTACAATGAGCAGTTCTTC.

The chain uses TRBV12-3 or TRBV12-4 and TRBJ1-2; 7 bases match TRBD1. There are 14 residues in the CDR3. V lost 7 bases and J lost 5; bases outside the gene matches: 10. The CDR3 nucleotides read TGTGCCAGCACCTTAGAGGGGACAGAATATGGCTACACCTTC. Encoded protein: CASTLEGTEYGYTF.

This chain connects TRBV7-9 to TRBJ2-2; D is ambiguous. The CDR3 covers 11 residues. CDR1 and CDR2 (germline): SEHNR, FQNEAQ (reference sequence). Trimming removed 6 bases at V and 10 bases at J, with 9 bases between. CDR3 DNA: TGTGCCAGCAGTCTGGGTCCGGAGCTGTTTTTT. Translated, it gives CASSLGPELFF.

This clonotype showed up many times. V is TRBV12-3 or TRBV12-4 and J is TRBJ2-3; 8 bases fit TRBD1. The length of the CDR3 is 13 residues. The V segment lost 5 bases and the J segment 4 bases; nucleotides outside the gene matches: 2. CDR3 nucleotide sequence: TGTGCCAGCAGTCGGGGACAGGCAGATACGCAGTATTTT. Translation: CASSRGQADTQYF.